The clone carrying this T cell receptor (beta chain) appeared many times. With a J-beta primer mix and a sample-barcoded 5' primer, a second PCR ran roughly 6 to 11 cycles. TCRdb analysed the 5' RACE reads with MiXCR anew, one entry per CDR3 protein. The data hold about 1.7 million distinct CDR3 sequences, with about 30% observed a single time. The data belong to a study of blood T cells in healthy people across ages. This receptor was taken from a woman between 25 and 40 years old in good health. Specimen: blood.

The CDR3 sequence: CASSYTRTGRYEQYF. In DNA, the CDR3 is TGTGCCAGCAGTTACACGAGGACAGGGAGGTACGAGCAGTACTTC. The chain joins TRBV6-5 to TRBJ2-7, with TRBD1 matching 8 bases. Trimming took 2 bases from V and 4 from J; bases not matched to a gene: 7. Looked up from germline, CDR1 is MNHEY and CDR2 is SVGAGI. This CDR3 region has 15 residues.